Given below is one T cell receptor (beta chain) in context. Its antigen is unknown. Per germline, CDR1 SGDLS and CDR2 YYNGEE. Trimming took off 4 bases at V and 3 bases at J, with 13 bases between the two ends. The CDR3 extends over 14 amino acids. The data are from a study of radiation and T cells in renal cell carcinoma. As to treatment: 15 Gy SBRT to primary tumor, nephrectomy 4 weeks later. The patient's renal cell carcinoma had clear cell pathology. Repertoires were generated with immunoSEQ multiplex PCR, while TCRdb's copy carries only in-frame clones and drops some. This table has roughly 14,000 clones, around three fifths appearing once. Study-wide results and limits: No pretreatment tumor biopsies were available for baseline clonotypes. Top tumor clonotypes rose in blood 2 weeks post-radiation, then contracted. Dominant CDR3 motifs occupied more repertoire in irradiated than control tumors.

J is TRBJ1-2 and V is TRBV9, with D tentatively TRBD1 (6 bases). Sequenced material: tumor tissue, taken from a patient whose treatment included radiotherapy and nephrectomy. The sequence derives from a woman aged 70-85 years with renal cell carcinoma. CDR3 nucleotide sequence: TGTGCCAGCAGCATCACAGGGATGGACTATGGCTACACCTTC. The encoded protein is CASSITGMDYGYTF.